This T cell receptor (beta chain) is drawn from a study of early T cells in non-severe SARS-CoV-2 infection. About the research overall: Unsorted whole blood bulk RNA was sequenced, with unpaired chains. General study points: Private and CD4 specificities were missed by VDJdb matching, skewed to anti-spike CD8.

In regard to this clonotype: Its antigen is unidentified.

CDR3 length: 17 amino acids. V was clipped by 1 base and J by 7 bases; unmatched bases: 10. CDR1 is SGHTA and CDR2 is FQGNSA in the germline V gene. Unique molecular identifiers (one per individual cDNA molecule) were attached. MiXCR was run by TCRdb on the 5' RACE reads, yielding one entry per CDR3 protein. The table records around 59,000 distinct CDR3 sequences, approximately 9% of them present only once. This TCR was sampled from an adult who was a healthcare worker with PCR-confirmed SARS-CoV-2 infection or an uninfected control (not recorded which). Material: whole blood. J is TRBJ2-1 and V is TRBV7-2, with 10 bases aligning to TRBD2. Here the CDR3 DNA reads TGTGCCAGCAGCTTAGACCTTAGCGGGAGGCCACGGAATGAGCAGTTCTTC. Its protein product is CASSLDLSGRPRNEQFF.